This T cell receptor (beta chain) was sequenced for a study of regulatory T cells in long-lasting Graves disease. The time point denotes: newly diagnosed GD, antithyroid drugs for less than 3 months. Construction of the TCR library relied on RNA isolated from PBMCs. EDTA tubes were used for drawing approximately 9 milliliters of peripheral blood. Arm-PCR of CDR3 regions and iRepertoire HTBI primers were used to build TCR beta libraries. TCRdb independently ran MiXCR on the multiplex PCR reads; one entry per CDR3 protein. Here the sample spans around 420,000 distinct CDR3 sequences, around 16% being singletons. V was pared by 2 bases and J by 6 bases, with 10 bases between. CDR3 length: 13 amino acids. The germline V gene has CDR1 MNHEY and CDR2 SVGAGI. This clonotype has a handful of counts.

The chain joins TRBV6-5 to TRBJ1-2; possible D gene TRBD1, 5 bases. The clonotype comes from a female donor with Graves disease. Sequences were derived from peripheral blood mononuclear cells (PBMCs), sampled at new diagnosis, from a patient treated with antithyroid drugs. DNA for the CDR3: TGTGCCAGCAGTTACCCGGACACGGATGGCTACACCTTC. Translated, it gives CASSYPDTDGYTF.